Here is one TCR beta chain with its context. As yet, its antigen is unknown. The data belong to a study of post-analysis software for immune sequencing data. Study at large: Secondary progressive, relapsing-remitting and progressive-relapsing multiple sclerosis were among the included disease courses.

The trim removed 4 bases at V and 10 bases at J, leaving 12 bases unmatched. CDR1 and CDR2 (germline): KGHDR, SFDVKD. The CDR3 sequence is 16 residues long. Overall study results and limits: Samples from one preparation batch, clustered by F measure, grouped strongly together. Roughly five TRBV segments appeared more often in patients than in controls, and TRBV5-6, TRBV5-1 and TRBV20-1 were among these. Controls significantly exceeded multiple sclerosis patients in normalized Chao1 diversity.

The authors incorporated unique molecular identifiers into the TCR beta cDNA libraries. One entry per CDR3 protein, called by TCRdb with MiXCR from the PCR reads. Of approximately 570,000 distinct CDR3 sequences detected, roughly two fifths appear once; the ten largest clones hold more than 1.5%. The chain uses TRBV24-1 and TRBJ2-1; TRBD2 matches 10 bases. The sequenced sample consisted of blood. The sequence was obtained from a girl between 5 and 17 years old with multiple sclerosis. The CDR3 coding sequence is TGTGCCACCAGTGACCCCGGGCTAGCGGGAGCTGGGGAGCAGTTCTTC. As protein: CATSDPGLAGAGEQFF.